This T cell receptor beta chain emerged from a study of T cell responses to AZD1222 COVID-19 vaccine. Overall study: Pooling of second doses given at about 4 or about 12 weeks was done. Regarding the study as a whole: Unmutated variant regions are reportedly the target of nearly half of TCRs that are spike-specific. The breadth and depth of Spike-specific TCRs increased once two AZD1222 doses had been given.

Turning to this clone: Its antigen is undetermined.

The CDR3 runs 14 residues. V was shortened by 4 bases and J by 11 bases, with 18 bases between the two germline ends. The germline V gene encodes CDR1 SNHLY and CDR2 FYNNEI. The method was immunoSEQ multiplex PCR; TCRdb's version includes in-frame clones alone and lacks a portion of them. The sample lists 60,000 to 70,000 clones, 75% to 85% seen once, with under 7% in the top ten. This sequence originates from an adult in good health. The specimen comprised peripheral blood, sampled on day 0 of AZD1222 vaccination. This chain connects TRBV2 to TRBJ2-1, with D possibly TRBD2 on 6 matching bases. The CDR3 here is CASSVGGDAMKQFF. In DNA, the CDR3 is TGTGCCAGCAGTGTTGGCGGGGACGCAATGAAGCAGTTCTTC.